This T cell receptor (beta chain) originates from a study of blood T cell repertoires in COVID-19. Only in-frame clones appear in the TCRdb table, and some are missing; sequencing was by immunoSEQ multiplex PCR. This table holds 200,000 to 250,000 clones, 70% to 90% found once. Participants, roughly 18 to 89 years old, spanned 25 or so US areas. This clone was seen only once. The sequencing sample was made of PBMCs or T cells enriched from blood (not recorded which). The receptor was isolated from a woman between 45 and 60 years old in a cohort exposed to, infected with or recovered from COVID-19 (not recorded which).

CDR3 in amino acids: CASSLGDSNYGYTF. As DNA, the CDR3 is TGTGCCAGCAGCTTGGGGGACAGTAACTATGGCTACACCTTC. V gene TRBV7-9 combines with J gene TRBJ1-2, with TRBD1 matching over 7 bases. Trimming at V came to 3 bases and at J to 1 base, leaving 2 bases not matched to a gene. There are 14 residues in the CDR3. Germline V gene sequence: CDR1 SEHNR, CDR2 FQNEAQ (reference sequence).